This TCR beta chain stems from a study of graft-versus-host responses after intestinal transplantation. Researchers processed graft tissue to release intraepithelial and lamina propria lymphocytes. The table came from immunoSEQ multiplex PCR; TCRdb's copy has only in-frame clones and leaves some out. The table records about 1,600 clones, roughly 82% of them present only once. V lost 3 bases to trimming and J lost 8 bases; unmatched junction nucleotides: 5. Germline loops: CDR1 GTSNPN, CDR2 SVGIG (reference sequence). The CDR3 is made up of 12 amino acids. Sequencing used ileum tissue, obtained 500 to 550 days after transplant. V is TRBV30 and J is TRBJ2-3; 7 bases are shared with TRBD2. The TCR originated in a human patient who received an intestinal transplant, so some T cells may come from the graft donor. The CDR3 loop reads CAWRGSGGTQYF. Here the CDR3 DNA reads TGTGCCTGGAGGGGTTCGGGGGGTACGCAGTATTTT.